Listed here are 22 T cell receptor beta chains from one sample, sequenced in a study of vaccination effects on CD4 cells after COVID-19. These TCRs are of unknown antigen specificity. The assay was immunoSEQ multiplex PCR, and TCRdb's table has in-frame clones only and misses some. The data hold tens of thousands of clones, with 68% observed a single time. Using viral peptide pools, the ViraFEST assay grew out antigen-specific CD4+ T cells prior to sequencing. CD4+ T cells were isolated after less than 12 days of culture. The study found no prior SARS-CoV-2 infection in the vaccine recipients, who tested negative for nucleocapsid antibodies. This material consisted of CD4+ T cells from PBMCs cultured with HCoV-NL63 spike peptides, taken before COVID-19 vaccination. The receptors derive from a human donor who received a COVID-19 vaccine.

The rearrangement uses TRBV19 and TRBJ2-6; TRBD1 matches at 8 bases. V lost 7 bases and J lost 4; bases outside the gene matches: 12. Germline V gene data show CDR1 as LNHDA and CDR2 as SQIVND (reference sequence). The CDR3 extends over 17 amino acids. The DNA of the CDR3 is TGTGCCAGTACCGGACAGGGAGGAAATTACGGGGCCAACGTCCTGACTTTC. Amino acids: CASTGQGGNYGANVLTF.

The chain carries TRBV4-1 and TRBJ2-5, with TRBD2 as a possible D gene (7 bases). Germline V gene sequence: CDR1 MGHRA, CDR2 YSYEKL. The CDR3 consists of 16 residues. Trimming removed 5 bases at V and 2 bases at J, with 18 bases between. The CDR3 DNA reads as TGCGCCAGCAGCTCCGGGGGCGGAGCGGGGCAAGAGACCCAGTACTTC. This translates into CASSSGGGAGQETQYF.

The chain has TRBV10-2 and TRBJ1-3, with 7 bases that match TRBD1. Trimming took 5 bases from V and 2 from J; bases not matched to a gene: 9. This CDR3 is built from 16 residues. CDR1 is WSHSY, CDR2 SAAADI, per germline. Written as DNA, the CDR3 is TGCGCCAGCAGTTCCAACTCAGGGGGTCCTGGAAACACCATATATTTT. Translated, it gives CASSSNSGGPGNTIYF.

The genes are TRBV6-2 or TRBV6-3 and TRBJ2-7; 8 bases line up with TRBD1. V shed 2 bases, J shed 9 bases, and the junction held 9 bases outside the gene matches. The length of the CDR3 is 14 residues. The germline gives CDR1 MNHEY, CDR2 SVGEGT. The CDR3 here is CASSYGRQGTRQYF. CDR3 DNA: TGTGCCAGCAGTTACGGTAGACAGGGGACGCGGCAGTACTTC.

The chain has TRBV20-1 and TRBJ2-4; 8 positions match TRBD2. This CDR3 has 14 residues. Germline loops: CDR1 DFQATT, CDR2 SNEGSKA (reference sequence). After removal of 3 bases from V and 7 bases from J, the junction contained 8 bases not matched to a gene. The CDR3, as DNA: TGCAGTGCTAGTTGGCGGGAGGCGGGGAACATTCAGTACTTC. Translating gives CSASWREAGNIQYF.

The chain employs TRBV14 and TRBJ2-5; no firm D call. CDR3 length equals 12 residues. Germline V CDR1 and CDR2: SGHDN, FVKESK. V lost 3 bases and J lost 4, with 6 bases in between. The CDR3 protein is CASSQNLETQYF. CDR3 bases: TGTGCCAGCAGCCAGAATTTAGAGACCCAGTACTTC.

This chain connects TRBV3-1 (or the pseudogene TRBV3-2) to TRBJ2-1, with 8 bases fitting TRBD2. This CDR3 spans 14 amino acids. Trimming cost V 5 bases and J 9 bases; bases outside gene matches: 9. Germline CDR1 and CDR2: LGHDT and YNNKEL (reference sequence). This chain's CDR3 is CASSSRTSGGEQFF. In DNA form, the CDR3 reads TGTGCCAGCAGCTCAAGAACTAGCGGAGGTGAGCAGTTCTTC.

This clone was picked up a small number of times. This sequence joins TRBV7-9 and TRBJ1-3; the D is unclear. Germline values: CDR1 SEHNR, CDR2 FQNEAQ (reference sequence). The CDR3 is 15 residues long. Trimming removed 3 bases at V and 3 bases at J, with 12 bases between. The CDR3 region has the DNA TGTGCCAGCAGCTTGGCCCCAGGTCTTGGAAACACCATATATTTT. Residues: CASSLAPGLGNTIYF.

The CDR3 loop reads CASSEPGGSRDIQYF. In DNA form, the CDR3 reads TGTGCCAGCAGTGAACCAGGGGGGTCCAGGGACATTCAGTACTTC. The chain links TRBV6-1 to TRBJ2-4; weak D call: TRBD1 (7 bases). Trimming cost V 2 bases and J 8 bases, with 16 bases left between them. The CDR3 has 15 amino acids. Germline CDR1 MNHNS, CDR2 SASEGT.

This chain joins TRBV5-4 and TRBJ1-3; D is uncertain. With 0 bases removed from V and 0 bases from J, the gap between germline ends came to 7 bases. Germline CDR1 is SGHNT and CDR2 is YYREEE (reference sequence). CDR3 length: 15 residues. This chain's CDR3 is CASSLGHSSGNTIYF. For the CDR3, the DNA is TGTGCCAGCAGCTTGGGGCACAGCTCTGGAAACACCATATATTTT.

In this sample, this clone turned up once. The rearrangement links TRBV7-9 to TRBJ2-7; 8 positions match TRBD1. The length of the CDR3 is 16 residues. The junction had 7 bases not matched to a gene; V was cut back by 1 base and J by 2 bases. Germline CDR1 is SEHNR and CDR2 is FQNEAQ (reference sequence). The CDR3 reads CASSLDGRQGTYEQYF. Written as DNA, the CDR3 is TGTGCCAGCAGCTTAGATGGGAGACAGGGGACCTACGAGCAGTACTTC.

This clone is a singleton in its sample. The chain has TRBV18 and TRBJ2-7; possibly TRBD1 for D (6 bases). The CDR3 spans 13 residues. The V gene lost 5 bases and the J gene lost 0 bases, with 8 bases spanning the gap. Per the germline V gene, CDR1 is KGHSH and CDR2 is LQKENI. The CDR3 reads CASSGQNSYEQYF. The CDR3, as DNA: TGTGCCAGCTCAGGACAGAACTCCTACGAGCAGTACTTC. Together with reference TRBV18 and TRBJ2-7, the CDR3 gives the full variable domain: NAGVMQNPRHLVRRRGQEARLRCSPMKGHSHVYWYRQLPEEGLKFMVYLQKENIIDESGMPKERFSAEFPKEGPSILRIQQVVRGDSAAYFCASSGQNSYEQYFGPGTRLTVT.

This chain joins TRBV19 and TRBJ2-5; 11 nucleotides align to TRBD2. Per the germline V gene, CDR1 is LNHDA and CDR2 is SQIVND (reference sequence). J was trimmed by 3 bases and V by 1 base; bases with no gene match: 19. CDR3 length: 21 amino acids. In DNA form, the CDR3 reads TGTGCCAGTAGTATAGGTTTTCTGCTAGCGGGAGGCACCATAACGAAAGAGACCCAGTACTTC. Translating gives CASSIGFLLAGGTITKETQYF.

This chain uses TRBV7-9 with TRBJ1-2; D unclear. Germline V CDR1 and CDR2: SEHNR, FQNEAQ (reference sequence). Trimming took off 1 base at V and 7 bases at J, with 10 bases between the two ends. The CDR3 sequence is 13 residues long. CDR3 amino acids: CASSLDQGGGYTF. CDR3 bases: TGTGCCAGCAGCTTAGATCAAGGCGGTGGCTACACCTTC.

The chain employs TRBV16 and TRBJ1-2; 7 bases fit TRBD1. The V and J ends lost 4 bases and 2 bases, in that order; junction bases with no gene match: 10. Germline V gene data show CDR1 as KGHSY and CDR2 as FQNENV. CDR3 size: 16 residues. DNA for the CDR3: TGTGCCAGCAGCCCCTACCTTGGACAGGAGAACTATGGCTACACCTTC. It codes for CASSPYLGQENYGYTF.

The chain joins TRBV21-1 to TRBJ1-2; TRBD1 is the table's D call and was not checked against the DNA. TRBV21-1 is termed a pseudogene. The CDR3 covers 15 residues. The CDR3 region has the DNA TGTGCCAGCAGCAAACGTAGAGGGGGCAACTATGGCTACACCTTC. Protein product: CASSKRRGGNYGYTF.

The genes are TRBV10-2 and TRBJ2-7, with D possibly matching TRBD2 (5 bases). Germline V gene data show CDR1 as WSHSY and CDR2 as SAAADI. This CDR3 comprises 15 residues. Trimming shortened V by 4 bases and J by 3 bases, and 16 bases separated the two germline ends. The CDR3 region is CASSVMAGQNYEQYF. The CDR3 region has the DNA TGCGCCAGCAGTGTTATGGCGGGCCAAAACTACGAGCAGTACTTC.

V is TRBV7-9 and J is TRBJ1-6; D is perhaps TRBD1 (6 bases). The germline V gene encodes CDR1 SEHNR and CDR2 FQNEAQ (reference sequence). The CDR3 is 14 residues long. V was cut by 7 bases and J by 4 bases, with 11 bases left in between. CDR3 nucleotides: TGTGCCAGCACAGGGGCCACTTATAATTCACCCCTCCACTTT. This sequence encodes CASTGATYNSPLHF.

The chain joins TRBV7-9 to TRBJ2-5; D is tentatively TRBD1 or TRBD2 (5 bases each). CDR1 is SEHNR and CDR2 is FQNEAQ in the germline V gene (reference sequence). V was trimmed by 5 bases and J by 4 bases, leaving 11 bases between them. This CDR3 is built from 13 residues. The CDR3 sequence is CASSPGTVETQYF. The CDR3 nucleotides read TGTGCCAGCAGCCCAGGGACGGTAGAGACCCAGTACTTC. Looking up the rest from reference TRBV7-9 and TRBJ2-5 gives the full variable domain: DTGVSQNPRHKITKRGQNVTFRCDPISEHNRLYWYRQTLGQGPEFLTYFQNEAQLEKSRLLSDRFSAERPKGSFSTLEIQRTEQGDSAMYLCASSPGTVETQYFGPGTRLLVL.

This rearrangement joins TRBV19 to TRBJ1-5, with unresolved D. V was cut by 7 bases and J by 3 bases, with 16 bases left in between. Germline V lookup: CDR1 LNHDA, CDR2 SQIVND (reference sequence). The CDR3 runs to 15 residues. CDR3 sequence (DNA): TGTGCCAGTAACACAAAGGACGGATACAATCAGCCCCAGCATTTT. Translating it yields CASNTKDGYNQPQHF.

The V gene is TRBV29-1, the J gene TRBJ1-1; TRBD1 agrees at 8 bases. CDR3 length equals 14 residues. The V gene's germline CDR1 is SQVTM and CDR2 ANQGSEA. J was trimmed by 0 bases and V by 3 bases; bases with no gene match: 3. The CDR3 bases are TGCAGCGTTGACCAGGGGGCAGTGAACACTGAAGCTTTCTTT. Translation: CSVDQGAVNTEAFF.

This clone was picked up a small number of times. V and J are TRBV7-2 and TRBJ2-1, with D tentatively TRBD2 (7 bases). CDR1 and CDR2 from the germline V gene are SGHTA and FQGNSA. The length of the CDR3 is 16 residues. Trimming took 5 bases from V and 6 from J, leaving 20 bases between them. DNA of the CDR3: TGTGCCAGCAGCCCACAAGGGGGTAGGGGGGGCAATGAGCAGTTCTTC. It is translated as CASSPQGGRGGNEQFF. The full variable domain, in which reference TRBV7-2 and TRBJ2-1 provide the parts outside the CDR3, is GAGVSQSPSNKVTEKGKDVELRCDPISGHTALYWYRQSLGQGLEFLIYFQGNSAPDKSGLPSDRFSAERTGGSVSTLTIQRTQQEDSAVYLCASSPQGGRGGNEQFFGPGTRLTVL.